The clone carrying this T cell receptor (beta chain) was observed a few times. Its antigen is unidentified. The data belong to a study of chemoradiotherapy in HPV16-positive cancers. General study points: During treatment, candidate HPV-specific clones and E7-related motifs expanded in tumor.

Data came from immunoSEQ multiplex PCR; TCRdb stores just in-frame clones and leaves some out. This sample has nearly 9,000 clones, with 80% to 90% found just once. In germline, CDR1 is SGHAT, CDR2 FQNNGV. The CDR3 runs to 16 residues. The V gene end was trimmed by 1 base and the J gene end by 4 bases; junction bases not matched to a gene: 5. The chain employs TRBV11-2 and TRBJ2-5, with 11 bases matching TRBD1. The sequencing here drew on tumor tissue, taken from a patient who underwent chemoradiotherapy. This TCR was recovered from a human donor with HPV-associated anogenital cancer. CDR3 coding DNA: TGTGCCAGCAGCTTAGTTGGACAGGGGGCTTTAGAGACCCAGTACTTC. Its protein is CASSLVGQGALETQYF.